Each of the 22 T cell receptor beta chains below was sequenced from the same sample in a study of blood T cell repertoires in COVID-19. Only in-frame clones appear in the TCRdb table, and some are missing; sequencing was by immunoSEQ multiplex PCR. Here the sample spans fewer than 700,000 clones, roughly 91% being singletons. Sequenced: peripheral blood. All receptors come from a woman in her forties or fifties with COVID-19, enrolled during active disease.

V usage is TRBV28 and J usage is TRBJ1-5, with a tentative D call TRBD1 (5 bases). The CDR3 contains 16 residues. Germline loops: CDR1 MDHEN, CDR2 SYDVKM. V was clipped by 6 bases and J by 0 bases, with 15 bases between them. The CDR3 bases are TGTGCCAGCAGCTATCCAGGACACTATAGCAATCAGCCCCAGCATTTT. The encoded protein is CASSYPGHYSNQPQHF.

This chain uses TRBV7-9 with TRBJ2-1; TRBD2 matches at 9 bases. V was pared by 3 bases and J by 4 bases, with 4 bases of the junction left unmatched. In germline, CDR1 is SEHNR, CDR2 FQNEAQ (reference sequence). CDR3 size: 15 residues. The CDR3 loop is CASSFGAGGYNEQFF. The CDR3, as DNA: TGTGCCAGCAGCTTTGGTGCGGGGGGGTACAATGAGCAGTTCTTC. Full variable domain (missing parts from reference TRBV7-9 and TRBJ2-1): DTGVSQNPRHKITKRGQNVTFRCDPISEHNRLYWYRQTLGQGPEFLTYFQNEAQLEKSRLLSDRFSAERPKGSFSTLEIQRTEQGDSAMYLCASSFGAGGYNEQFFGPGTRLTVL.

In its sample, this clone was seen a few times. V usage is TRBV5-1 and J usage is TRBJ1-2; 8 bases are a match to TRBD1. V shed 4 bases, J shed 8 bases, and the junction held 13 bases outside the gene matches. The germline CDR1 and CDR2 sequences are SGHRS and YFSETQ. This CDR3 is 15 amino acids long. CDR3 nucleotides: TGCGCCAGCAGCAACCGACAGGGGAGTCTTGTGGGCTACACCTTC. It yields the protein CASSNRQGSLVGYTF.

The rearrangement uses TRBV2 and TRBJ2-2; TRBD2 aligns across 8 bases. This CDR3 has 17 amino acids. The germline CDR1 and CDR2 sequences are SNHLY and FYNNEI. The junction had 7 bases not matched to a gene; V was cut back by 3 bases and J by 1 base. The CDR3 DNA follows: TGTGCCAGCAGTGAGACCAGCGGGGGCCTGAACACCGGGGAGCTGTTTTTT. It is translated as CASSETSGGLNTGELFF.

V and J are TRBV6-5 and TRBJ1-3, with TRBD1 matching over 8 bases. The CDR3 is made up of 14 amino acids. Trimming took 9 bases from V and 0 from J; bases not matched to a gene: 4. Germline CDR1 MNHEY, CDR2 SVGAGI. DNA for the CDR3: TGTGCCAGTGGACAGGGCATCTCTGGAAACACCATATATTTT. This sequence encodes CASGQGISGNTIYF.

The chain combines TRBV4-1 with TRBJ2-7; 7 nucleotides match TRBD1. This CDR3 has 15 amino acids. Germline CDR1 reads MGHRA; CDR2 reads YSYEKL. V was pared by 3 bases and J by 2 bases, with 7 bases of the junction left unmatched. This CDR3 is CASSQVGTVAYEQYF. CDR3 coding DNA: TGCGCCAGCAGCCAGGTCGGGACAGTTGCCTACGAGCAGTACTTC.

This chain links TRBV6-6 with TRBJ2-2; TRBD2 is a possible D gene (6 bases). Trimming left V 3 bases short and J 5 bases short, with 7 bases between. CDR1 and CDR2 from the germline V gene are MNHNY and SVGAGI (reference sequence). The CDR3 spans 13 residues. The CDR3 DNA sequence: TGTGCCAGCAGTTATGGAGGGACCGGGGAGCTGTTTTTT. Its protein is CASSYGGTGELFF.

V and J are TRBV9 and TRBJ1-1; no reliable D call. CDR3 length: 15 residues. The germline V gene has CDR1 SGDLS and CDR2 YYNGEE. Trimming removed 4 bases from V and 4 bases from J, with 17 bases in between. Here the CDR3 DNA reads TGTGCCAGCAGCCCTCCAGTGATGGGGAGCACTGAAGCTTTCTTT. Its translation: CASSPPVMGSTEAFF.

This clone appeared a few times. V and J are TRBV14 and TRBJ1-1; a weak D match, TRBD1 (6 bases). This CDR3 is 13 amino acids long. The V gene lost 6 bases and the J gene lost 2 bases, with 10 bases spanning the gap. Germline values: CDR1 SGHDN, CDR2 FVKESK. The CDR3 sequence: CASRPRGNTEAFF. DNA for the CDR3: TGTGCCAGCAGGCCCAGGGGAAACACTGAAGCTTTCTTT.

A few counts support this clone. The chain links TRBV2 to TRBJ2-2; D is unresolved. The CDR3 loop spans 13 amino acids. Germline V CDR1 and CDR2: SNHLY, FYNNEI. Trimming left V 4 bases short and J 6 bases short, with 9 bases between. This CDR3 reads CASSVQRSGELFF. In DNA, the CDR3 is TGTGCCAGCAGTGTTCAGCGTTCCGGGGAGCTGTTTTTT.

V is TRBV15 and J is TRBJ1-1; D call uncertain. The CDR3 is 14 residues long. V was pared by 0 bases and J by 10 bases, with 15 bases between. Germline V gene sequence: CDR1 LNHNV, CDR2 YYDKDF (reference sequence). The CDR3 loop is CATSRDREGSRAFF. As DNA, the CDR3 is TGTGCCACCAGCAGAGATAGGGAGGGCTCCCGAGCTTTCTTT.

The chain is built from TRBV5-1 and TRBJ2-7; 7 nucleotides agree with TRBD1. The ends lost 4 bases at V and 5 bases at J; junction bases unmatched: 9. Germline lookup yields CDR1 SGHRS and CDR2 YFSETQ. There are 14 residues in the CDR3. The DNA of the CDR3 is TGCGCCAGCAGCCTCCCCGACAGGGCCAACGAGCAGTACTTC. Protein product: CASSLPDRANEQYF.

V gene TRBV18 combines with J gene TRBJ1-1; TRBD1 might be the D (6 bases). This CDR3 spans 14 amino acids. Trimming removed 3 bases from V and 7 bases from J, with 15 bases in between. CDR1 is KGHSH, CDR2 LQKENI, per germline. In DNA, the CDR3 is TGTGCCAGCTCACCCCCTGAGACAGGTTTTGAAGCTTTCTTT. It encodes CASSPPETGFEAFF.

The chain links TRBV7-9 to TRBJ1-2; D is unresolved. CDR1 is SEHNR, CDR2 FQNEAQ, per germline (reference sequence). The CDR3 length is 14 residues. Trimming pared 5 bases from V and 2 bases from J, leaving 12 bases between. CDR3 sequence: CASSPRSVNYGYTF. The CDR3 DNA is TGTGCCAGCAGCCCGAGGTCAGTGAACTATGGCTACACCTTC. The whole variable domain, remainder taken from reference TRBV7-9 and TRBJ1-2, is DTGVSQNPRHKITKRGQNVTFRCDPISEHNRLYWYRQTLGQGPEFLTYFQNEAQLEKSRLLSDRFSAERPKGSFSTLEIQRTEQGDSAMYLCASSPRSVNYGYTFGSGTRLTVV.

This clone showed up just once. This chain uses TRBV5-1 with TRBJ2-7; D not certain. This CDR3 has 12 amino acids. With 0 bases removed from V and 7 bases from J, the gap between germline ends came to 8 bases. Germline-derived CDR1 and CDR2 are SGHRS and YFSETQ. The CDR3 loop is CASSLASDEQYF. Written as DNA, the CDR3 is TGCGCCAGCAGCTTGGCGAGCGATGAGCAGTACTTC.

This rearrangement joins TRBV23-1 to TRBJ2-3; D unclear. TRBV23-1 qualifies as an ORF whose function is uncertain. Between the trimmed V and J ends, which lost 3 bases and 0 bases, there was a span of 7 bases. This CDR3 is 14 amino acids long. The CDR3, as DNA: TGCGCCAGCAGTCACCTACCGAGCACAGATACGCAGTATTTT. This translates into CASSHLPSTDTQYF.

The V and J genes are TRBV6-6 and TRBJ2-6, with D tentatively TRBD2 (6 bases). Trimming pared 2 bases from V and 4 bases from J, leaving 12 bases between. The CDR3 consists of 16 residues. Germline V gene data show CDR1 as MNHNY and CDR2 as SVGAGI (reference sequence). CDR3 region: CASSYGGSAGANVLTF. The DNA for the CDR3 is TGTGCCAGCAGTTACGGAGGGTCGGCGGGGGCCAACGTCCTGACTTTC.

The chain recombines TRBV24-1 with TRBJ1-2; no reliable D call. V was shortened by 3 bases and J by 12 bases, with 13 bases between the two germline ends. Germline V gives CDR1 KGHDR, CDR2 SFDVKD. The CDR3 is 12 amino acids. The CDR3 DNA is TGTGCCACCAGTGATCCCCGGGGAACCCACACCTTC. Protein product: CATSDPRGTHTF.

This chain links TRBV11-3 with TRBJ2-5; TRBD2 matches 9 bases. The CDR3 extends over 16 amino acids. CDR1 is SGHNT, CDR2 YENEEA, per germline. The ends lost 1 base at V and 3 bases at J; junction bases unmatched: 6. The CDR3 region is CASSLGASGDKETQYF. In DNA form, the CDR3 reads TGTGCCAGCAGCTTAGGGGCTAGCGGGGACAAAGAGACCCAGTACTTC.

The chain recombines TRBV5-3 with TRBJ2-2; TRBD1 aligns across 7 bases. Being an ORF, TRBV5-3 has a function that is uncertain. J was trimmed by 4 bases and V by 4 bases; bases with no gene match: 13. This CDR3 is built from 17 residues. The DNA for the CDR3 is TGTGCCAGAAGCGCTCCTTACAGGGGTCGAAGCACCGGGGAGCTGTTTTTT. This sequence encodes CARSAPYRGRSTGELFF.

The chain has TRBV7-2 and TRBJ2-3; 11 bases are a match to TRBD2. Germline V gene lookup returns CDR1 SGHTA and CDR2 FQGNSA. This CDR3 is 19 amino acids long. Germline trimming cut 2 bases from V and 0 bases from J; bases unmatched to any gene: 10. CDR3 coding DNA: TGTGCCAGCAGCTTACAGAGTAGCGGGGGGGTAGCTAGCACAGATACGCAGTATTTT. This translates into CASSLQSSGGVASTDTQYF.

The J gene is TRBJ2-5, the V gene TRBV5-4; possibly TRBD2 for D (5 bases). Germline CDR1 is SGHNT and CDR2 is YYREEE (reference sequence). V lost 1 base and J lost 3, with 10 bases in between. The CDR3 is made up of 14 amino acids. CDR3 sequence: CASSLNLGEETQYF. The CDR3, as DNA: TGTGCCAGCAGCTTGAATCTGGGAGAAGAGACCCAGTACTTC.